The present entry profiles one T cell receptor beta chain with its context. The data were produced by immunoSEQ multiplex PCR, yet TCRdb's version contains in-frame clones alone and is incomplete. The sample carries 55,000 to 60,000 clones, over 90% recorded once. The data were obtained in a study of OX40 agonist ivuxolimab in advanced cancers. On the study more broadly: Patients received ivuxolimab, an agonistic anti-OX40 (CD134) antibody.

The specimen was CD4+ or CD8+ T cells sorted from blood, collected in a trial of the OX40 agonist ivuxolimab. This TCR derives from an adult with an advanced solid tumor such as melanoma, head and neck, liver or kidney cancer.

CDR3 coding DNA: TGTGCCAGCAGAGCCACGGCAGGGGATGGCTACACCTTC. Translation gives CASRATAGDGYTF. The chain carries TRBV7-9 and TRBJ1-2; possible D gene TRBD1, 6 bases. CDR1 is SEHNR, CDR2 FQNEAQ, per germline (reference sequence). This CDR3 is built from 13 residues. V was shortened by 6 bases and J by 6 bases, with 14 bases between the two germline ends.